The clone carrying this T cell receptor (beta chain) was found many times. The antigen is unknown. This specimen belongs to a study of blood T cells in healthy people across ages. It was with a sample-barcoded 5' primer and a J-beta primer mix that a second PCR of roughly 7 to 12 cycles was run. TCRdb reanalysed the 5' RACE reads using MiXCR and keeps one entry per CDR3 protein. This sample has about 1.4 million distinct CDR3 sequences, with around 55% found just once. This CDR3 contains 11 residues. Per the germline V gene, CDR1 is MNHEY and CDR2 is SVGEGT. Trimming cost V 7 bases and J 1 base, with 5 bases left between them. General study points: The CMV status of each donor remained undetermined, and this could have confounded shifts in expanded clonotypes.

Sequences were obtained from blood. The chain combines TRBV6-2 or TRBV6-3 with TRBJ2-7; no reliable D call. The receptor's source is a man between 18 and 29 years old in good health. The CDR3 nucleotides are TGTGCCAGCACCAGTTCCTACGAGCAGTACTTC. Its translation is CASTSSYEQYF.